This T cell receptor (beta chain) appears in the sequencing data of a study of human T cells and chemical hapten exposure. This CDR3 is built from 14 residues. V was clipped by 5 bases and J by 8 bases, with 16 bases between them. This clonotype was counted a few times. Its specificity is not known. MiXCR, run by TCRdb on the RACE reads, gives a single entry per CDR3 protein. The table includes about 160,000 distinct CDR3 sequences, roughly a quarter detected once. Time point specified: patch test 3, about 24 weeks after DPC sensitization. Treatment: therapeutic diphenylcyclopropenone sensitization with weekly scalp DPC. The template was total RNA from unfractionated whole blood. Regarding the study as a whole: The donor cohort had alopecia, so its immune response may not match that of healthy people.

The source was whole blood, collected in connection with sensitization to the hapten diphenylcyclopropenone (DPC). This receptor was obtained from a woman aged 18-35 years with alopecia areata. Some clones in this sample may be carry-over from other donors' samples. J is TRBJ2-1 and V is TRBV12-3 or TRBV12-4, with no clear D. CDR3 in DNA: TGTGCCAGCAGTATTGGGTCCCCCTGGCATGAGCAGTTCTTC. Amino acid sequence: CASSIGSPWHEQFF.